One and the same sample provided the 23 T cell receptor beta chains below, sequenced in a study of chemoradiotherapy in HPV16-positive cancers. TCRdb's copy holds only in-frame clones and misses some; the assay was immunoSEQ multiplex PCR. This repertoire shows approximately 3,100 clones, 70% to 90% found once; its top ten account for approximately 5.4%. The sequencing here drew on tumor tissue, taken from a patient who underwent chemoradiotherapy. The receptors shown here come from a human donor with HPV-associated anogenital cancer.

The chain employs TRBV6-5 and TRBJ2-1; D call uncertain. Trimming cost V 2 bases and J 7 bases, with 12 bases left between them. This CDR3 spans 14 amino acids. Germline V gives CDR1 MNHEY, CDR2 SVGAGI. The CDR3 DNA is TGTGCCAGCAGTTACGGCCCTAGTGAAAATGAGCAGTTCTTC. Protein sequence: CASSYGPSENEQFF.

V is TRBV7-7 and J is TRBJ2-1, with D perhaps matching TRBD1 or TRBD2 (5 bases each). Per the germline V gene, CDR1 is SSHAT and CDR2 is FNYEAQ (reference sequence). The ends were cut back, 1 base at V and 9 bases at J, with 13 bases in the middle. The CDR3 sequence is 14 residues long. CDR3 sequence (DNA): TGTGCCAGCAGCTTAGTGGAGAGGGGTGGTGAGCAGTTCTTC. The encoded protein is CASSLVERGGEQFF.

The chain recombines TRBV11-3 with TRBJ2-5; 7 nucleotides align to TRBD1. CDR3 length: 14 amino acids. In germline, CDR1 is SGHNT, CDR2 YENEEA. Trimming at V came to 5 bases and at J to 5 bases, leaving 8 bases not matched to a gene. CDR3 in DNA: TGTGCCAGCAGCCAGAGACAGGGTTCGGAGACCCAGTACTTC. Its protein product is CASSQRQGSETQYF.

This clone was counted only a few times. V usage is TRBV5-1 and J usage is TRBJ1-2; no clear D. In germline, CDR1 is SGHRS, CDR2 YFSETQ. V lost 3 bases, J lost 8 bases, and 8 bases lay in between. This CDR3 contains 11 residues. Here the CDR3 reads CASSSHVGYTF. The CDR3 region has the DNA TGCGCCAGCAGCTCTCATGTGGGCTACACCTTC.

As regards this clone: Germline is not matched at one junction end, which may reflect a read error. The rearrangement uses TRBV5-8 and TRBJ2-1; 11 nucleotides match TRBD2. Germline CDR1 reads SGHTS; CDR2 reads YDEGEE. CDR3 length: 15 amino acids. CDR3 sequence (DNA): TGTGCCAGCACCTTGGGACTAGCGGATTCGGATGAGCAGTTCTTC. Encoded protein: CASTLGLADSDEQFF.

The chain couples TRBV11-1 to TRBJ2-7; the match to TRBD1 covers 9 bases. Germline V lookup: CDR1 SGHAT, CDR2 FQDESV (reference sequence). Trimming at V came to 6 bases and at J to 4 bases, leaving 10 bases not matched to a gene. The CDR3 sequence is 15 residues long. Here the CDR3 reads CASRNSGQGRYEQYF. As DNA, the CDR3 is TGTGCCAGCAGAAACTCTGGACAGGGGCGGTACGAGCAGTACTTC.

This rearrangement joins TRBV15 to TRBJ2-1; 7 nucleotides align to TRBD1. The CDR3 has 14 residues. Trimming at V came to 1 base and at J to 6 bases, leaving 3 bases not matched to a gene. From germline, CDR1 is LNHNV and CDR2 YYDKDF (reference sequence). CDR3 amino acids: CATSRGAGGNEQFF. The CDR3 DNA follows: TGTGCCACCAGCAGAGGGGCAGGGGGCAATGAGCAGTTCTTC.

The V and J genes are TRBV27 and TRBJ2-3; TRBD2 is a possible D gene (5 bases). The CDR3 runs to 14 residues. V was cut by 3 bases and J by 0 bases, with 7 bases left in between. Germline V gives CDR1 MNHEY, CDR2 SMNVEV (reference sequence). Here the CDR3 DNA reads TGTGCCAGCAGTTTTTCGGGAAGCACAGATACGCAGTATTTT. This sequence encodes CASSFSGSTDTQYF.

The gene calls are TRBV21-1 and TRBJ2-7. TRBV21-1 is termed a pseudogene. There are 15 residues in the CDR3. This chain's CDR3 is CASSPRDPSSYEQYF. Here the CDR3 DNA reads TGTGCCAGCAGCCCCCGGGACCCCTCTTCCTACGAGCAGTACTTC.

The chain combines TRBV27 with TRBJ2-5, with 8 bases identical to TRBD2. Germline lookup yields CDR1 MNHEY and CDR2 SMNVEV (reference sequence). V lost 6 bases and J lost 7; bases outside the gene matches: 7. The CDR3 spans 13 residues. Written as DNA, the CDR3 is TGTGCCAGCAGCCCCACCGGGGGGGGGACCCAGTACTTC. Its translation: CASSPTGGGTQYF.

The chain couples TRBV4-1 to TRBJ2-7; 9 bases align to TRBD1. Trimming at V came to 4 bases and at J to 7 bases, leaving 8 bases not matched to a gene. The CDR3 consists of 14 residues. Germline V gene sequence: CDR1 MGHRA, CDR2 YSYEKL. CDR3 residues: CASSRIFGQGEQYF. The CDR3 DNA is TGCGCCAGCAGCCGGATCTTCGGACAGGGGGAGCAGTACTTC.

This rearrangement joins TRBV10-1 to TRBJ2-7, with 8 bases that match TRBD2. In germline, CDR1 is WNHNN, CDR2 SYGVQD (reference sequence). The CDR3 loop spans 15 amino acids. The V gene end was trimmed by 4 bases and the J gene end by 3 bases; junction bases not matched to a gene: 8. The CDR3 bases are TGCGCCAGCAGTGGACCCGGGACTAGGATCTACGAGCAGTACTTC. This gives the protein CASSGPGTRIYEQYF.

The rearrangement links TRBV18 to TRBJ2-5; D remains ambiguous. Germline loops: CDR1 KGHSH, CDR2 LQKENI. Trimming pared 4 bases from V and 2 bases from J, leaving 8 bases between. The CDR3 is 13 residues long. CDR3 nucleotide sequence: TGTGCCAGCTCACAGGACCAGCAAGAGACCCAGTACTTC. Translation: CASSQDQQETQYF.

V usage is TRBV9 and J usage is TRBJ1-1; a weak D match, TRBD1 (5 bases). V was pared by 4 bases and J by 4 bases, with 17 bases between. CDR1 is SGDLS and CDR2 is YYNGEE in the germline V gene. The CDR3 covers 15 residues. CDR3 loop: CASSPSQGFGTEAFF. The CDR3 DNA sequence: TGTGCCAGCAGCCCCAGCCAGGGTTTTGGCACTGAAGCTTTCTTT.

This clone was observed a single time. The CDR3 protein is CASRVGDSSNYGYTF. In nucleotides, the CDR3 is TGTGCCAGCAGAGTCGGGGACAGCTCTAACTATGGCTACACCTTC. V usage is TRBV28 and J usage is TRBJ1-2; 7 bases match TRBD1. The CDR3 is 15 residues long. The germline V gene has CDR1 MDHEN and CDR2 SYDVKM. After removal of 6 bases from V and 0 bases from J, the junction contained 7 bases not matched to a gene.

To note about this clone: Relative to the germline gene, one junction end is altered; a read error may explain this. The chain recombines TRBV7-7 with TRBJ2-2, with a tentative D call TRBD2 (5 bases). The CDR3 contains 13 residues. Germline assignment: CDR1 SSHAT and CDR2 FNYEAQ (reference sequence). CDR3 DNA: TGTGCTAGCAGCGGCTCACTGGGCGGGGAGCTGTTTTTT. The encoded protein is CASSGSLGGELFF.

The V and J genes are TRBV5-1 and TRBJ2-1; the D is unclear. The ends were cut back, 0 bases at V and 0 bases at J, with 13 bases in the middle. Per the germline V gene, CDR1 is SGHRS and CDR2 is YFSETQ. The CDR3 has 17 amino acids. DNA for the CDR3: TGCGCCAGCAGCTTGGACGAAAGACTGGCCTCCTACAATGAGCAGTTCTTC. Amino acids: CASSLDERLASYNEQFF.

This clone was recorded once. This chain connects TRBV29-1 to TRBJ2-2; D assignment may be TRBD1 or TRBD2 (5 bases each). The germline V gene has CDR1 SQVTM and CDR2 ANQGSEA. V gave up 3 bases and J gave up 7 bases, with 12 bases separating them. CDR3 size: 13 residues. This CDR3 reads CSVDEGWGGELFF. CDR3 sequence (DNA): TGCAGCGTTGATGAGGGGTGGGGCGGGGAGCTGTTTTTT.

The chain carries TRBV28 and TRBJ1-5; 9 positions match TRBD1. V shed 5 bases, J shed 7 bases, and the junction held 12 bases outside the gene matches. The germline V gene has CDR1 MDHEN and CDR2 SYDVKM. This CDR3 contains 16 residues. The CDR3 spells CASSPPYTDRGQPQHF. The CDR3 coding sequence is TGTGCCAGCAGTCCCCCCTATACGGACAGGGGCCAGCCCCAGCATTTT.

This sequence joins TRBV30 and TRBJ2-7, with 7 bases fitting TRBD2. CDR1 is GTSNPN, CDR2 SVGIG, per germline (reference sequence). The CDR3 has 21 residues. With V trimmed by 1 base and J by 5 bases, 29 bases remained unmatched. DNA of the CDR3: TGTGCCTGGAGTGCTTCCGACTGGGGGGGGACCGACTTCAGGGAGCTTAACGAGCAGTACTTC. Protein product: CAWSASDWGGTDFRELNEQYF.

The chain is built from TRBV21-1 and TRBJ2-7; the table gives TRBD2 as D, unverified against the DNA. TRBV21-1 is a pseudogene segment. This CDR3 comprises 14 residues. DNA for the CDR3: TGTGCCAGCAGCAAATTTGCGGAAGCCTACGAGCAGTACTTC. As protein: CASSKFAEAYEQYF.

This chain uses TRBV4-2 with TRBJ1-5; the D gene is possibly TRBD1 (6 bases). The ends were cut back, 0 bases at V and 1 base at J, with 7 bases in the middle. This CDR3 contains 15 residues. Germline values: CDR1 LGHNA, CDR2 YNFKEQ. For the CDR3, the DNA is TGTGCCAGCAGCCAAGACCAGGGGAGCAATCAGCCCCAGCATTTT. Protein: CASSQDQGSNQPQHF.

The V gene is TRBV11-2, the J gene TRBJ2-7; a possible D gene is TRBD2 (5 bases). The CDR3 totals 16 residues. Germline values: CDR1 SGHAT, CDR2 FQNNGV. Trimming pared 1 base from V and 5 bases from J, leaving 18 bases between. For the CDR3, the DNA is TGTGCCAGCAGCTTAGGCCCGGGATCTCGTAAGAACGAGCAGTACTTC. It specifies CASSLGPGSRKNEQYF.